A selection of T cell receptor beta chains follows, all from one sample in a study of shared clonotypes between healthy human individuals. TCRdb's table, derived via immunoSEQ multiplex PCR, lists solely in-frame clones and lacks some. The sample consists of 2 million to 3 million clones, more than 85% of them appearing once. Sequencing input: naive CD4+ T cells from PBMCs. The receptor source for this set is a man between 18 and 29 years old in good health. Some clones in this sample may be carry-over from other donors' samples. CDR3s include the opening cysteine and the closing phenylalanine or tryptophan. A D gene is named only where the DNA matches it firmly. Clone size is given for some rows only: seen once, a few or many times, or a class if the clone is expanded.

v_call,j_call,clone_size,d_call,cdr3_nt,cdr3_aa
TRBV5-6,TRBJ2-6,once,.,TGTGCCAGCAGCTCCACCAGGACGGCTGGGGCCAACGTCCTGACTTTC,CASSSTRTAGANVLTF
TRBV6-5,TRBJ2-7,.,.,TGTGCCAGCAGTCCCAACGGGGGTAATCGCGAGCAGTACTTC,CASSPNGGNREQYF
TRBV4-3,TRBJ2-7,.,TRBD2,TGCGCCAGCAGCCAGAGCGGGATAGGGTCGTACGAGCAGTACTTC,CASSQSGIGSYEQYF
TRBV7-8,TRBJ1-4,.,.,TGTGCCAGCAGCTGGCGGGGGTCGGCAACTAATGAAAAACTGTTTTTT,CASSWRGSATNEKLFF
TRBV5-1,TRBJ2-7,.,.,TGCGCCAGCAGCTTGTTGTACGGAGCGGTCCACGAGCAGTACTTC,CASSLLYGAVHEQYF
TRBV7-9,TRBJ1-1,.,TRBD1,TGTGCCAGCAGCCAAAGCGACAGGGCGAACACTGAAGCTTTCTTT,CASSQSDRANTEAFF
TRBV4-2,TRBJ1-3,.,.,TGTGCCAGCAGCCTGAGTGGGGTCTCTGGAAACACCATATATTTT,CASSLSGVSGNTIYF
TRBV28,TRBJ1-5,.,.,TGTGCCAGCAGTCGGTGGGGGGCACATCAGCCCCAGCATTTT,CASSRWGAHQPQHF
TRBV6-1,TRBJ1-2,.,TRBD1,TGTGCCAGCAGTGTCCGGGACAGAAATTACTATGGCTACACCTTC,CASSVRDRNYYGYTF
TRBV11-3,TRBJ2-2,.,.,TGTGCCAGCAGCTTAGGCGGCGCGGCCGGGGAGCTGTTTTTT,CASSLGGAAGELFF
TRBV28,TRBJ2-7,.,.,TGTGCCAGCAGTTTAGCCCAGGGCCCGGGGGACGAGCAGTACTTC,CASSLAQGPGDEQYF
TRBV20-1,TRBJ2-3,.,.,TGCAGTGCTAGAGTCGCAGATACGCAGTATTTT,CSARVADTQYF
TRBV28,TRBJ1-2,once,TRBD1,TGTGCCAGCAGTTTTGGCCCGACAGGGTGGTCGGGCTACACCTTC,CASSFGPTGWSGYTF
TRBV5-6,TRBJ2-7,.,TRBD2,TGTGCCAGCAGCTTAATGAGCGGGAGCTCCTACGAGCAGTACTTC,CASSLMSGSSYEQYF
TRBV5-1,TRBJ1-5,.,.,TGCGCCAGCAGCTTTGGGGACAGCAATCAGCCCCAGCATTTT,CASSFGDSNQPQHF
TRBV9,TRBJ2-7,.,TRBD1,TGTGCCAGCAGCACAGGGACAGGGGTACGCGAGCAGTACTTC,CASSTGTGVREQYF
TRBV27,TRBJ2-1,.,.,TGTGCCAGCAGTTTGGGACCTAGCTACAATGAGCAGTTCTTC,CASSLGPSYNEQFF
TRBV11-2,TRBJ2-1,.,TRBD1,TGTGCCAGCAGCTTAGATAGGGGGACAGGGAATGAGCAGTTCTTC,CASSLDRGTGNEQFF
TRBV13,TRBJ2-7,.,.,TGTGCCAGCAGCCCCCACTACGAGCAGTACTTC,CASSPHYEQYF
TRBV5-6,TRBJ2-1,once,.,TGTGCCAGCAACCAGGCAGGGGACTTGTTCTTC,CASNQAGDLFF
TRBV11-3,TRBJ2-1,.,TRBD2,TGTGCCAGCAGCTTAGTTCCTAGCGGGGTATACAATGAGCAGTTCTTC,CASSLVPSGVYNEQFF
TRBV11-3,TRBJ2-5,.,.,TGTGCCAGCAGCGGGTGGGGAGAGACCCAGTACTTC,CASSGWGETQYF
TRBV7-8,TRBJ2-2,.,.,TGTGCCAGCAGCTTAGGACTGGGTATAGGCGGGGAGCTGTTTTTT,CASSLGLGIGGELFF
TRBV13,TRBJ2-3,.,TRBD2,TGTGCCAGCAGCCCCTACGATCGACTAGCGGGTAGCACAGATACGCAGTATTTT,CASSPYDRLAGSTDTQYF
TRBV7-9,TRBJ2-3,.,.,TGTGCCAGCAGCCCGTATCAACGGTGGAGGGATACGCAGTATTTT,CASSPYQRWRDTQYF
TRBV5-4,TRBJ2-7,.,.,TGTGCCAGCAGCTTGGACAACTCCTACGAGCAGTACTTC,CASSLDNSYEQYF
TRBV19,TRBJ1-5,.,TRBD1,TGTGCCAGTACCTACAGGGGGAACAATCAGCCCCAGCATTTT,CASTYRGNNQPQHF
TRBV19,TRBJ1-1,few,TRBD1,TGTGCCAGTAGCTCGGACAGGGAGTATACTGAAGCTTTCTTT,CASSSDREYTEAFF
TRBV4-1,TRBJ2-7,once,.,TGCGCCAGCAGCCAAGGTGTAGGGGGAGGCTACGAGCAGTACTTC,CASSQGVGGGYEQYF
TRBV7-3,TRBJ1-3,.,.,TGTGCCAGCAGCTTAAGGAGTTCTGGAAACACCATATATTTT,CASSLRSSGNTIYF
TRBV5-4,TRBJ1-1,.,.,TGTGCCAGCACCTCTGGGACACCAAACACTGAAGCTTTCTTT,CASTSGTPNTEAFF
TRBV4-2,TRBJ2-2,once,.,TGTGCCGCCAGCAGGATTCTCCTCGGCGGGGAGCTGTTTTTT,CAASRILLGGELFF
TRBV2,TRBJ1-4,few,.,TGTGCCAGCAGGTGGACGGGAGGGGAAAAACTGTTTTTT,CASRWTGGEKLFF
TRBV11-2,TRBJ2-2,.,TRBD2,TGTGCCAGCAGCCGTCGGAGACTAGCGGGAGTCGGTAACACCGGGGAGCTGTTTTTT,CASSRRRLAGVGNTGELFF
TRBV7-2,TRBJ2-6,.,.,TGTGCCAGCAGCCTAGTGGGGGCTCCCGGGGCCAACGTCCTGACTTTC,CASSLVGAPGANVLTF
TRBV5-1,TRBJ1-1,.,TRBD1,TGCGCCAGCAGCCAGGGGGGTAGGGCTGAAGCTTTCTTT,CASSQGGRAEAFF
TRBV6-1,TRBJ1-4,.,.,TGTGCCAGCACGGGGCTTTATGAGGAAAAACTGTTTTTT,CASTGLYEEKLFF
TRBV5-6,TRBJ2-3,.,TRBD2,TGTGCCAGCAGCTTGCCCTCGCAAGCGGGACCTGGGTATTTT,CASSLPSQAGPGYF
TRBV7-9,TRBJ2-3,.,TRBD2,TGTGCGGGGGGGGCAGATACGCAGTATTTT,CAGGADTQYF
TRBV29-1,TRBJ2-3,.,.,TGCAGCGGGATAACGAGTTTCACAGATACGCAGTATTTT,CSGITSFTDTQYF
TRBV5-8,TRBJ2-3,.,TRBD1,TGTGCCAGCACCCGGACAGGCTACACAGATACGCAGTATTTT,CASTRTGYTDTQYF
TRBV10-1,TRBJ2-1,.,TRBD2,TGCGCCAGCAGAAAGACTAGCGGGAGCGATGAGCAGTTCTTC,CASRKTSGSDEQFF
TRBV27,TRBJ1-1,.,.,TGTGCCAGCAGTTTATTAGGGAGAACTGAAGCTTTCTTT,CASSLLGRTEAFF
TRBV7-2,TRBJ1-1,.,.,TGTGCCAGCAGCGATCTAGGTTCTATGAACACTGAAGCTTTCTTT,CASSDLGSMNTEAFF
TRBV6-1,TRBJ2-3,.,.,TGTGCCAGCAGTCGACAGCCAAGCACAGATACGCAGTATTTT,CASSRQPSTDTQYF
TRBV28,TRBJ2-7,.,TRBD2,TGTGCCAGCAGTTACCCGGGACTAGCCACAGAGTACTTC,CASSYPGLATEYF
TRBV2,TRBJ1-2,.,TRBD1,TGTGCCAGCACTGGGACAGGCTTATGGGATGGCTACACCTTC,CASTGTGLWDGYTF
TRBV7-2,TRBJ1-2,.,.,TGTGCCAGCAGCTTAAGTGGACAGATCTATGGCTACACCTTC,CASSLSGQIYGYTF
TRBV15,TRBJ1-3,.,TRBD1,TGTGCCACCGCCCCAGGGGGAGGCGGAAACACCATATATTTT,CATAPGGGGNTIYF
TRBV10-3,TRBJ2-7,few,.,TGTGCCATCAGTGCGTCCCTCACCTACGAGCAGTACTTC,CAISASLTYEQYF
TRBV4-3,TRBJ2-1,.,.,TGCGCCAGCACCCTAATCTGGCGGAAGAGGGGTGAGCAGTTCTTC,CASTLIWRKRGEQFF
TRBV4-2,TRBJ1-2,.,TRBD1,TGTGCCAGCAGCCAAGTGACGAGAGAGACAGGGCGCCATGGCTACACCTTC,CASSQVTRETGRHGYTF
TRBV5-6,TRBJ2-5,.,.,TGTGCCAGCAGCTTGCTCCACGATAGGACAGTTCAAGAGACCCAGTACTTC,CASSLLHDRTVQETQYF
TRBV5-1,TRBJ2-7,.,.,TGCGCCAGCAGCTTGGGACTAGAAGGAAGTTACGAGCAGTACTTC,CASSLGLEGSYEQYF